The 21 T cell receptor beta chains in this list originate from one sample, sequenced in a study of T cell responses to AZD1222 COVID-19 vaccine. Measured with immunoSEQ multiplex PCR; TCRdb has only the in-frame clones, and not every one. Here the sample spans tens of thousands of clones, roughly 84% being singletons. The starting material was peripheral blood, obtained on day 0 of AZD1222 vaccination. These TCRs come from an adult in good health.

The genes are TRBV11-3 and TRBJ1-4; tentatively, D is TRBD1 (6 bases). From germline, CDR1 is SGHNT and CDR2 YENEEA. The CDR3 consists of 14 residues. Trimming shortened V by 5 bases and J by 3 bases, and 10 bases separated the two germline ends. The CDR3 bases are TGTGCCAGCAGCGCAGGGGAGGCTAATGAAAAACTGTTTTTT. It encodes CASSAGEANEKLFF.

This chain connects TRBV12-3 or TRBV12-4 to TRBJ1-2; D not certain. The V gene lost 5 bases and the J gene lost 4 bases, with 8 bases spanning the gap. This CDR3 region has 12 residues. The CDR3: CASSNRRYGYTF. CDR3 DNA: TGTGCCAGCAGTAATCGTCGCTATGGCTACACCTTC.

The chain couples TRBV3-1 (or the pseudogene TRBV3-2) to TRBJ2-5, with 7 bases identical to TRBD1. Germline CDR1 and CDR2: LGHDT and YNNKEL (reference sequence). V was clipped by 4 bases and J by 5 bases; unmatched bases: 10. The CDR3 has 15 residues. The CDR3 DNA follows: TGTGCCAGCAGCCCCCGGACAGGCCTCGGGGAGACCCAGTACTTC. Translating it yields CASSPRTGLGETQYF.

The V gene is TRBV5-1, the J gene TRBJ2-3; possibly TRBD2 for D (6 bases). This CDR3 contains 16 residues. Germline V lookup: CDR1 SGHRS, CDR2 YFSETQ. V lost 0 bases and J 2 bases, leaving 13 bases between the germline ends. The CDR3 spells CASSLAGSQNTDTQYF. DNA for the CDR3: TGCGCCAGCAGCTTGGCCGGGAGTCAAAACACAGATACGCAGTATTTT. Filled out from reference TRBV5-1 and TRBJ2-3, the complete variable domain reads KAGVTQTPRYLIKTRGQQVTLSCSPISGHRSVSWYQQTPGQGLQFLFEYFSETQRNKGNFPGRFSGRQFSNSRSEMNVSTLELGDSALYLCASSLAGSQNTDTQYFGPGTRLTVL.

A word on this clone: Other DNA sequences in the sample encode the same CDR3. This chain uses TRBV5-1 with TRBJ2-1; TRBD2 agrees at 9 bases. Trimming cost V 3 bases and J 3 bases; bases outside gene matches: 1. Per the germline V gene, CDR1 is SGHRS and CDR2 is YFSETQ. This CDR3 region has 14 residues. The CDR3 bases are TGCGCCAGCAGCTCAGCGGGAGGCTACAATGAGCAGTTCTTC. Protein: CASSSAGGYNEQFF.

This clone showed up just once. The rearrangement links TRBV10-3 to TRBJ2-1; 8 nucleotides match TRBD2. Per the germline V gene, CDR1 is ENHRY and CDR2 is SYGVKD. Trimming at V came to 2 bases and at J to 6 bases, leaving 9 bases not matched to a gene. This CDR3 spans 16 amino acids. CDR3 DNA sequence: TGTGCCATCAGTGAGCGAGCTAGTAGCGGGATCAATGAGCAGTTCTTC. Amino acids: CAISERASSGINEQFF.

This chain uses TRBV29-1 with TRBJ1-1; D is ambiguous. The CDR3 totals 15 residues. From germline, CDR1 is SQVTM and CDR2 ANQGSEA. V lost 3 bases and J 3 bases, leaving 17 bases between the germline ends. For the CDR3, the DNA is TGCAGCGTTGACCCCGGGGTCGAGGGTCACACTGAAGCTTTCTTT. Its translation is CSVDPGVEGHTEAFF.

The chain is built from TRBV23-1 and TRBJ2-5; no clear D gene. TRBV23-1 has ORF status, its function being uncertain. The V and J ends lost 0 bases and 0 bases respectively, with 5 bases between them. The CDR3 has 14 residues. This CDR3 is CASSQSVYQETQYF. Written as DNA, the CDR3 is TGCGCCAGCAGTCAATCCGTATACCAAGAGACCCAGTACTTC.

This clone was seen once. The rearrangement joins TRBV21-1 to TRBJ2-7; whether TRBD1, the table's D call, matches the DNA was not checked. TRBV21-1 is a recognized pseudogene. CDR3 size: 15 residues. The CDR3 sequence is CASSKLEAGCDEQYF. CDR3 nucleotide sequence: TGTGCCAGCAGCAAACTTGAGGCAGGGTGCGACGAGCAGTACTTC.

This clone occurred a few times. CDR3 protein: CASSLMTGSYEQYF. CDR3 nucleotide sequence: TGTGCCAGCAGCTTGATGACAGGCTCCTACGAGCAGTACTTC. V usage is TRBV13 and J usage is TRBJ2-7; weak D call: TRBD1 (6 bases). V was shortened by 3 bases and J by 0 bases, with 9 bases between the two germline ends. The CDR3 is 14 residues long. CDR1 PRHDT and CDR2 FYEKMQ come from the germline V gene (reference sequence).

The chain combines TRBV14 with TRBJ1-1; perhaps TRBD1 as D (5 bases). From germline, CDR1 is SGHDN and CDR2 FVKESK. V dropped 1 base and J dropped 3 bases, with 18 bases sitting between them. The CDR3 spans 17 residues. Here the CDR3 DNA reads TGTGCCAGCAGCCAAGTAGCCTCCTGGGACGGACACACTGAAGCTTTCTTT. As protein: CASSQVASWDGHTEAFF.

This clone was observed at least ten times. This sequence joins TRBV27 and TRBJ1-1; 8 nucleotides align to TRBD1. J was trimmed by 2 bases and V by 2 bases; bases with no gene match: 7. Germline assignment: CDR1 MNHEY and CDR2 SMNVEV (reference sequence). The CDR3 consists of 16 residues. The CDR3 DNA follows: TGTGCCAGCAGTTTAGCAGACAGGGGCCTTAACACTGAAGCTTTCTTT. Translating gives CASSLADRGLNTEAFF.

The chain employs TRBV6-2 or TRBV6-3 and TRBJ1-2, with 7 bases identical to TRBD1. The V segment lost 0 bases and the J segment 8 bases; nucleotides outside the gene matches: 12. Germline assignment: CDR1 MNHEY and CDR2 SVGEGT. The CDR3 covers 16 residues. Written as DNA, the CDR3 is TGTGCCAGCAGTTACTCGAATCTGGACAGGCCCCAAGGCTACACCTTC. It specifies CASSYSNLDRPQGYTF.

The chain uses TRBV6-5 and TRBJ1-6; D possibly corresponds to TRBD1 (6 bases). V shed 0 bases and J shed 13 bases, with 16 bases lying between them. The CDR3 extends over 15 amino acids. Germline loops: CDR1 MNHEY, CDR2 SVGAGI. CDR3 bases: TGTGCCAGCAGTTACTCAGGGGGGAAGGTGGAGCCCCTCCACTTT. Translated, it gives CASSYSGGKVEPLHF.

This rearrangement joins TRBV11-3 to TRBJ2-3; D may correspond to TRBD1 or TRBD2 (5 bases each). V was pared by 1 base and J by 2 bases, with 19 bases between. This CDR3 is 18 amino acids long. The germline V gene encodes CDR1 SGHNT and CDR2 YENEEA. In nucleotides, the CDR3 is TGTGCCAGCAGCTTAGTGCTTAGGCTGGGGGACCCCACAGATACGCAGTATTTT. This sequence encodes CASSLVLRLGDPTDTQYF.

This chain joins TRBV9 and TRBJ2-7; 8 bases fit TRBD2. The CDR3 loop spans 16 amino acids. Per the germline V gene, CDR1 is SGDLS and CDR2 is YYNGEE. V lost 4 bases and J lost 6; bases outside the gene matches: 15. CDR3 sequence (DNA): TGTGCCAGCAGCCCGGAGGATGTGCTAGCGGGTACCGAGCAGTACTTC. Its protein is CASSPEDVLAGTEQYF.

The chain has TRBV30 and TRBJ2-1, with D perhaps TRBD1 or TRBD2 (5 bases each). CDR1 and CDR2 from the germline V gene are GTSNPN and SVGIG (reference sequence). The CDR3 runs 15 residues. Trimming took 2 bases from V and 9 from J, leaving 20 bases between them. Written as DNA, the CDR3 is TGTGCCTGGAGTTTCGCTGGGGCGGGTTTATCTGAGCAGTTCTTC. Translating gives CAWSFAGAGLSEQFF.

The chain carries TRBV18 and TRBJ2-5, with D maybe TRBD2 (5 bases). Trimming removed 2 bases at V and 5 bases at J, with 15 bases between. The CDR3 sequence is 15 residues long. Germline lookup yields CDR1 KGHSH and CDR2 LQKENI. CDR3 sequence reads: CASSPNQRTAETQYF. CDR3 nucleotide sequence: TGTGCCAGCTCACCAAACCAGCGGACGGCGGAGACCCAGTACTTC.

This clone was seen more than once but under ten times. The chain recombines TRBV9 with TRBJ2-1; 7 bases are a match to TRBD2. The germline V gene has CDR1 SGDLS and CDR2 YYNGEE. This CDR3 region has 16 residues. J lost 0 bases, V lost 4 bases, and 7 bases had no gene match. The chain's CDR3 is CASSRVAGSSYNEQFF. In DNA form, the CDR3 reads TGTGCCAGCAGCAGAGTAGCGGGTAGCTCCTACAATGAGCAGTTCTTC.

The table lists this clone with a count of one. This chain uses TRBV15 with TRBJ2-6; possible D gene TRBD2, 6 bases. CDR3 length: 16 amino acids. CDR1 is LNHNV and CDR2 is YYDKDF in the germline V gene (reference sequence). V gave up 6 bases and J gave up 0 bases, with 12 bases separating them. The CDR3 region has the DNA TGTGCCACCAGGACATTGGGGGGCTCTGGGGCCAACGTCCTGACTTTC. This codes for CATRTLGGSGANVLTF. The entire variable domain, with the rest obtained from reference TRBV15 and TRBJ2-6, is as follows: DAMVIQNPRYQVTQFGKPVTLSCSQTLNHNVMYWYQQKSSQAPKLLFHYYDKDFNNEADTPDNFQSRRPNTSFCFLDIRSPGLGDTAMYLCATRTLGGSGANVLTFGAGSRLTVL.

The chain joins TRBV5-1 to TRBJ2-7, with 7 bases aligning to TRBD1. V shed 5 bases and J 6 bases; nucleotides not matched to a gene: 17. The germline V gene has CDR1 SGHRS and CDR2 YFSETQ. The CDR3 has 16 amino acids. The CDR3 bases are TGCGCCAGCAGGGCCGACCCGACAGGGCGATTCCTCGAGCAGTACTTC. This codes for CASRADPTGRFLEQYF.